This T cell receptor beta chain is from a study of OX40 agonist ivuxolimab in advanced cancers. Study in general: Ivuxolimab is a fully human IgG2 antibody that activates OX40 (CD134). Around 40% of patients had received prior checkpoint inhibitor therapy. Patients were infused with ivuxolimab every 2 weeks at 0.01 to 10 mg/kg.

There are 13 residues in the CDR3. V lost 1 base to trimming and J lost 4 bases, with 5 bases between them. CDR1 SGHTA and CDR2 FQGNSA come from the germline V gene. The method was immunoSEQ multiplex PCR; TCRdb's version includes in-frame clones alone and lacks a portion of them. Of approximately 77,000 clones detected, just under 85% appear once; the ten largest clones hold around 2%. The TCR sequence derives from an adult with an advanced solid tumor such as melanoma, head and neck, liver or kidney cancer. The material was CD4+ or CD8+ T cells sorted from blood, obtained in a trial of the OX40 agonist ivuxolimab. The chain links TRBV7-2 to TRBJ1-5, with unresolved D. CDR3 DNA sequence: TGTGCCAGCAGCTTAGGCCCAAATCAGCCCCAGCATTTT. Translation gives CASSLGPNQPQHF.